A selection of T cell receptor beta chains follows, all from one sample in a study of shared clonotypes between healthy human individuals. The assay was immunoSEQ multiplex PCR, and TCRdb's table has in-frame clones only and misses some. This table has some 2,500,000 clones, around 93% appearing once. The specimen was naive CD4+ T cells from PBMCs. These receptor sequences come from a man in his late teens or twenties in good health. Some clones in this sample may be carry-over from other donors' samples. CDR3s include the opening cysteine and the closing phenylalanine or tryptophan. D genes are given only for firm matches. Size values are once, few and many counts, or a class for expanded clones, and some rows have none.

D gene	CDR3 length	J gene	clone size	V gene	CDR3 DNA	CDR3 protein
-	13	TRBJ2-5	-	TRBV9	TGTGCCAGCAGCCCCAGCGACCACGAGACCCAGTACTTC	CASSPSDHETQYF
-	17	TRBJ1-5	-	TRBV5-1	TGCGCCAGCAGCTTAGCACCCTTGGCGGGAGGGCTTCAGCCCCAGCATTTT	CASSLAPLAGGLQPQHF
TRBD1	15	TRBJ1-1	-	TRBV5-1	TGCGCCAGCAGCTTGGACAGGGGCATGAACACTGAAGCTTTCTTT	CASSLDRGMNTEAFF
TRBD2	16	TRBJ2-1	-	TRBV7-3	TGTGCCAGCAGCCTAGGACTAGCCCCAACAGTGAATGAGCAGTTCTTC	CASSLGLAPTVNEQFF
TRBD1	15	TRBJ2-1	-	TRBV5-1	TGCGCCAGCAGCTTGTCGGGACAGGGGTACAATGAGCAGTTCTTC	CASSLSGQGYNEQFF
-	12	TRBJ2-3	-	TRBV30	TGTGCCTGGAGTGTAAGGCGCATCACGCAGTATTTT	CAWSVRRITQYF
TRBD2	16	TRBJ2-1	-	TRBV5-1	TGCGCCAGCAGCTTGGCCTTGGCGGGAGGGCGGGATGAGCAGTTCTTC	CASSLALAGGRDEQFF
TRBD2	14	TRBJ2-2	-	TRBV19	TGTGCCAGTAGTCTAGCGGGAGTGTCCGGGGAGCTGTTTTTT	CASSLAGVSGELFF
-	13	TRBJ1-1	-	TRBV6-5	TGTGCCAGCAGAGCTAGGGGGTTAACTGAAGCTTTCTTT	CASRARGLTEAFF
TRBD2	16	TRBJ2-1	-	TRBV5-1	TGCGCCAGCAGCTTCGGGACTAGCGGGCCACACAATGAGCAGTTCTTC	CASSFGTSGPHNEQFF
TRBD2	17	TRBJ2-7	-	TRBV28	TGTGCCAGCAGTTCCCGACTAGCGGGGGCGCATACCTACGAGCAGTACTTC	CASSSRLAGAHTYEQYF
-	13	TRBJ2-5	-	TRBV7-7	TGTGCCAGCAGCTTAGTCGACCAAGAGACCCAGTACTTC	CASSLVDQETQYF
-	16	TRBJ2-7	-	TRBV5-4	TGTGCCAGCAGCATCTGGGACTTACCGAGCTCCTACGAGCAGTACTTC	CASSIWDLPSSYEQYF
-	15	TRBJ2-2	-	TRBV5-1	TGCGCCAGCAGCTTCCAGGGGCAGGGGACCGGGGAGCTGTTTTTT	CASSFQGQGTGELFF
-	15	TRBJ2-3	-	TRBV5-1	TGCGCCAGCAGCAATGCGGGACAGCCCACAGATACGCAGTATTTT	CASSNAGQPTDTQYF
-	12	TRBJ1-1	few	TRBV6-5	TGTGCCACCGGCGGGGCGTATACTGAAGCTTTCTTT	CATGGAYTEAFF
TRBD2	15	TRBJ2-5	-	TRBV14	TGTGCCAGCAGCAGACTAGCGGGAGTTCAGGAGACCCAGTACTTC	CASSRLAGVQETQYF
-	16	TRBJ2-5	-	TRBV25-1	TGTGCCAGCAGTACAACTACTAGGGGGGACATGAAGGAGCAGTACTTC	CASSTTTRGDMKEQYF
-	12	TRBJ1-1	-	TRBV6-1	TGTGCCAGTAACAGAGAGACGATTGAAGCTTTCTTT	CASNRETIEAFF
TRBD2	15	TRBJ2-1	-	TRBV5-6	TGTGCCAGCAGCCTCCCGGGAGGAGGACCTGTTGAGCAGTTCTTC	CASSLPGGGPVEQFF
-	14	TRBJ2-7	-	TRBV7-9	TGTGCCAGCAGCTTAGCAAGCGGGACATACGAGCAGTACTTC	CASSLASGTYEQYF
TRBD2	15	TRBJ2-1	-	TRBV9	TGTGCCAGCAGTCAAGGAGCGGGAGCAGGGGTTGAGCAGTTCTTC	CASSQGAGAGVEQFF
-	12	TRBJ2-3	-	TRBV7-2	TGTGCCAGCAGTTTCAGTGGGGATACGCAGTATTTT	CASSFSGDTQYF
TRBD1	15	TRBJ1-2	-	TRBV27	TGTGCCAGCAGTTTCTATGGTGGTGGGACAGATGGCTACACCTTC	CASSFYGGGTDGYTF
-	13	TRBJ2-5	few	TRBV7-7	TGTGCCAGCAGCTCGGGAGCTAAAGAGACCCAGTACTTC	CASSSGAKETQYF
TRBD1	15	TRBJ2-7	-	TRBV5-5	TGTGCCAGCAGCTTGGCGGGACAGGGATTCTACGAGCAGTACTTC	CASSLAGQGFYEQYF
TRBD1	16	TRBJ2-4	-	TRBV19	TGTGCCAGTAGTCCCCGGACAGGGGGAGGTAAAAACATTCAGTACTTC	CASSPRTGGGKNIQYF
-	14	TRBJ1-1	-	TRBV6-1	TGTGCCAGCAGTGTGGAACAGGGACCGACTGAAGCTTTCTTT	CASSVEQGPTEAFF
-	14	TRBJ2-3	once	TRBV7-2	TGTGCCAGCAGCCCCTGGATGGCGGGGGATACGCAGTATTTT	CASSPWMAGDTQYF
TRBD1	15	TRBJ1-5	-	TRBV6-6	TGTGCCAGCACCTCCGTGACAGGGGGCAATCAGCCCCAGCATTTT	CASTSVTGGNQPQHF
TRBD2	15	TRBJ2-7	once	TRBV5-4	TGTGCCAGCAGCTCCGGACTAGCCTCCGGCTACGAGCAGTACTTC	CASSSGLASGYEQYF
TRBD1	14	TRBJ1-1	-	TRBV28	TGTGCCAGCAGATCCGGACAGGCAAGGATACGGGCTTTCTTT	CASRSGQARIRAFF
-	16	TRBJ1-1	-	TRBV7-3	TGTGCCAGCAGCTTACAGGGACTAGGGGTCGGCACTGAAGCTTTCTTT	CASSLQGLGVGTEAFF
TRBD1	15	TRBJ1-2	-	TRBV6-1	TGTGCCAGCAGTGAACCCAGGGGGCATAACTATGGCTACACCTTC	CASSEPRGHNYGYTF
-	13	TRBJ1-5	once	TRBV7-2	TGTGCCAGCAGCTTATGGTTAGATCAGCCCCAGCATTTT	CASSLWLDQPQHF
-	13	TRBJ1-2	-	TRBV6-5	TGTGCCAGCAGTTATTCCAACGGGATGGGCTACACCTTC	CASSYSNGMGYTF
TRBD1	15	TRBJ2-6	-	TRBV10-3	TGTGCCTCCCGGGACAGCAGCTCTGGGGCCAACGTCCTGACTTTC	CASRDSSSGANVLTF
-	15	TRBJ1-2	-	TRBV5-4	TGTGCCAGCAGCCTCACGACAGCCTACAACTATGGCTACACCTTC	CASSLTTAYNYGYTF
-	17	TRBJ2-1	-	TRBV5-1	TGCGCCAGCAGCTCATCCTTAGCGGAGAGCTCCTACAATGAGCAGTTCTTC	CASSSSLAESSYNEQFF
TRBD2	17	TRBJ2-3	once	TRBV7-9	TGTGCCAGCAGCTTAGCCTTGACTAGCGGGACCACAGATACGCAGTATTTT	CASSLALTSGTTDTQYF
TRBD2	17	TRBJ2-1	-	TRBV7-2	TGTGCCAGCAGCTTACCTACGGGACTAGCGGGAGCGGATGAGCAGTTCTTC	CASSLPTGLAGADEQFF
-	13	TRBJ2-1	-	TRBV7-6	TGTGCCAGCAGCAAAAGAGGCTACAATGAGCAGTTCTTC	CASSKRGYNEQFF
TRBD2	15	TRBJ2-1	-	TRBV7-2	TGTGCCAGCAGCCCACCCCGGGGGGACTACCTTGAGCAGTTCTTC	CASSPPRGDYLEQFF
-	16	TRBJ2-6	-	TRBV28	TGTGCCAGCAGCCCGGAAGGTGCGACTGGGGCCAACGTCCTGACTTTC	CASSPEGATGANVLTF
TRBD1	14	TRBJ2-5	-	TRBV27	TGTGCCAGCAATCAACAGGGGCACCAAGAGACCCAGTACTTC	CASNQQGHQETQYF
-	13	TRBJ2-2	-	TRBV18	TGTGCCAGCCAAGATAGAAGTGCCGGGGAGCTGTTTTTT	CASQDRSAGELFF
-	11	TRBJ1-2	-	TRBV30	TGTGCCTGTAATAGGGGCACGATCTACACCTTC	CACNRGTIYTF
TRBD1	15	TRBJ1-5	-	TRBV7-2	TGTGCCAGCAGAGCGGAGACAGGGGGCAATCAGCCCCAGCATTTT	CASRAETGGNQPQHF
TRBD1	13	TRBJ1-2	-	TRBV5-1	TGCGCCAGCTACGGACAGGGGAACTATGGCTACACCTTC	CASYGQGNYGYTF
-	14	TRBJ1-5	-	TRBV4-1	TGCGCCAGCAGCCAACTGGACAGCAATCAGCCCCAGCATTTT	CASSQLDSNQPQHF